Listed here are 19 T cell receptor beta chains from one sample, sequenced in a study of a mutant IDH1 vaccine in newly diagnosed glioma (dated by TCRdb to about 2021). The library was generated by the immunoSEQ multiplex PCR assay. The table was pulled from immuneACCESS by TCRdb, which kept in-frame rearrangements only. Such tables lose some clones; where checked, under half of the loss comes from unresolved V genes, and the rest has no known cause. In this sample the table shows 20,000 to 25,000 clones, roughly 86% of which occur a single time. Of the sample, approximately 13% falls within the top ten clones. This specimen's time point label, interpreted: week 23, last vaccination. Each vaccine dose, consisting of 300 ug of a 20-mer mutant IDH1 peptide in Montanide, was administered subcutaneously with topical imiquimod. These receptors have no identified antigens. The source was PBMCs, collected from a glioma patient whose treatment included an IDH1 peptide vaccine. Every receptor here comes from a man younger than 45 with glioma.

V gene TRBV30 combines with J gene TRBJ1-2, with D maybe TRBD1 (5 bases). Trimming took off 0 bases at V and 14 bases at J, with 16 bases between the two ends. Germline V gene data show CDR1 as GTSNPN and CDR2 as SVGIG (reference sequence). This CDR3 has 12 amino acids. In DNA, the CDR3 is TGTGCCTGGAGTGTGGGTTCTGTCCAGGGTACCTTC. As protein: CAWSVGSVQGTF.

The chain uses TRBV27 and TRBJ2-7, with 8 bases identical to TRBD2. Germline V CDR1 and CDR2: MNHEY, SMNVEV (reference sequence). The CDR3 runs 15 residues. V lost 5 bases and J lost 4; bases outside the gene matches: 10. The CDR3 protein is CASSNGGGRVYEQYF. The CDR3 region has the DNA TGTGCCAGCAGTAACGGGGGGGGAAGAGTATACGAGCAGTACTTC.

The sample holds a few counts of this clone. CDR3 sequence (DNA): TGTGCCAGCAGCTTAGGGCAGCTTCAGCCCCAGCATTTT. Residues: CASSLGQLQPQHF. This rearrangement joins TRBV11-2 to TRBJ1-5; D is undetermined. This CDR3 spans 13 amino acids. Germline V lookup: CDR1 SGHAT, CDR2 FQNNGV. Trimming removed 1 base at V and 6 bases at J, with 7 bases between.

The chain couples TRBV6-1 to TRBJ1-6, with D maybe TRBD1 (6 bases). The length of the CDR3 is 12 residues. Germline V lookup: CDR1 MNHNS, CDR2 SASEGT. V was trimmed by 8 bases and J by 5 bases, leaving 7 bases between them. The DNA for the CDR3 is TGTGCCAGCCGGGACAATAATTCACCCCTCCACTTT. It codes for CASRDNNSPLHF.

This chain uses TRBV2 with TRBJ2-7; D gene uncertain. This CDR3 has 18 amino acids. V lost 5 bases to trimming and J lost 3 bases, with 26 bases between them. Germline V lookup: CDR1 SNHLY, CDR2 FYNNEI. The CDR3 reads CASSRLFLDGSRHYEQYF. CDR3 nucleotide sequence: TGTGCCAGCAGTCGACTTTTTTTGGACGGCTCTCGACACTACGAGCAGTACTTC.

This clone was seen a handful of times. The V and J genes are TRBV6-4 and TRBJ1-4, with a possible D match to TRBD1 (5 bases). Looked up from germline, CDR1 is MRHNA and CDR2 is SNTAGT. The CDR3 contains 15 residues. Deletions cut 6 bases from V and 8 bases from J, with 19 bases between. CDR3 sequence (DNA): TGTGCCAGCAGCCCCCTGGGAGGGACGGGGGAAAAACTGTTTTTT. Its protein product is CASSPLGGTGEKLFF.

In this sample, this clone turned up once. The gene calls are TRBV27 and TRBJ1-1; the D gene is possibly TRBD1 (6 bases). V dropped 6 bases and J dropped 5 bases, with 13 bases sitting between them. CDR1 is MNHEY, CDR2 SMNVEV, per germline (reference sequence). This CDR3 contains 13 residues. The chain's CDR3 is CASRTGPRTEAFF. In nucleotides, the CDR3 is TGTGCCAGCAGGACAGGACCGCGAACTGAAGCTTTCTTT.

Written as DNA, the CDR3 is TGTGCCAGCAGTTCGACAGGGGTACGCCATGGCTACACCTTC. As protein: CASSSTGVRHGYTF. The chain recombines TRBV6-5 with TRBJ1-2; 8 positions agree with TRBD1. Unmatched junction bases numbered 7, after V lost 4 bases and J lost 6 bases. Germline V gives CDR1 MNHEY, CDR2 SVGAGI. This CDR3 has 14 amino acids.

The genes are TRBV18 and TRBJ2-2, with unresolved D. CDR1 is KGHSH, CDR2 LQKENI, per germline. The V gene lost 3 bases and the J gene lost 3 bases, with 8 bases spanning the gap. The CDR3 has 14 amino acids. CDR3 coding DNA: TGTGCCAGCTCACCGCGCCAGCACACCGGGGAGCTGTTTTTT. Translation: CASSPRQHTGELFF.

CDR3 protein: CASRPAGLNTGELFF. The CDR3 DNA sequence: TGTGCCTCTCGGCCTGCGGGACTAAACACCGGGGAGCTGTTTTTT. This chain connects TRBV14 to TRBJ2-2, with 7 bases matching TRBD2. Germline V CDR1 and CDR2: SGHDN, FVKESK. Trimming removed 11 bases from V and 2 bases from J; junction bases left unmatched: 11. CDR3 length: 15 residues. The full variable domain, its missing parts supplied by reference TRBV14 and TRBJ2-2, is EAGVTQFPSHSVIEKGQTVTLRCDPISGHDNLYWYRRVMGKEIKFLLHFVKESKQDESGMPNNRFLAERTGGTYSTLKVQPAELEDSGVYFCASRPAGLNTGELFFGEGSRLTVL.

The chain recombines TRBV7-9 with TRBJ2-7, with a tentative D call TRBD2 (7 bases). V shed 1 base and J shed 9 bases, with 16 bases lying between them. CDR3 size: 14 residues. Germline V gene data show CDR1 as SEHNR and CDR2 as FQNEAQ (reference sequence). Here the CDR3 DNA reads TGTGCCAGCAGCTTAGAGGACAGCGGGACGGGGCAGTACTTC. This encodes CASSLEDSGTGQYF. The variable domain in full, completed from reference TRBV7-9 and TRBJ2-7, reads DTGVSQNPRHKITKRGQNVTFRCDPISEHNRLYWYRQTLGQGPEFLTYFQNEAQLEKSRLLSDRFSAERPKGSFSTLEIQRTEQGDSAMYLCASSLEDSGTGQYFGPGTRLTVT.

CDR3 in amino acids: CSALPGLAGGDEQFF. CDR3 coding DNA: TGCAGCGCCCTACCGGGACTAGCGGGAGGGGATGAGCAGTTCTTC. The gene calls are TRBV29-1 and TRBJ2-1; 16 nucleotides agree with TRBD2. Germline CDR1 and CDR2: SQVTM and ANQGSEA. V shed 7 bases and J 8 bases; nucleotides not matched to a gene: 8. The CDR3 has 15 amino acids.

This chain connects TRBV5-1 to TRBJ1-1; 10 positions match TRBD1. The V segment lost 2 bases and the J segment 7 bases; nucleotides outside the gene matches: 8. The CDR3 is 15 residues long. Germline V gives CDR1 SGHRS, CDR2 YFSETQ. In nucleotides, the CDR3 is TGCGCCAGCAGCTTCAGGGACAGGGGACTCGGTGAAGCTTTCTTT. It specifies CASSFRDRGLGEAFF.

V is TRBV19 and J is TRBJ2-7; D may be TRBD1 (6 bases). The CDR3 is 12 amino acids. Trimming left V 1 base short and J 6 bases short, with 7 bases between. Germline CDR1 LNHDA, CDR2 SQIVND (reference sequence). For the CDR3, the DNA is TGTGCCAGTAGTATAGGAGGGGGCGAGCAGTACTTC. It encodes CASSIGGGEQYF.

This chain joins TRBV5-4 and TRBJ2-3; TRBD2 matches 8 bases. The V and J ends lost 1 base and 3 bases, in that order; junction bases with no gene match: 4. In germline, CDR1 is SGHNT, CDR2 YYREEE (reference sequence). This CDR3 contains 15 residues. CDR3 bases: TGTGCCAGCAGCTTGAGAGCGGGAGCGACAGATACGCAGTATTTT. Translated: CASSLRAGATDTQYF.

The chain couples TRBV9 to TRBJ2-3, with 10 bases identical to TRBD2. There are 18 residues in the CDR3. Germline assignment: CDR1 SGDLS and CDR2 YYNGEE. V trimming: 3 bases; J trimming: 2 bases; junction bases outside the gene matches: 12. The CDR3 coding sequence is TGTGCCAGCAGCGCGTTCCGCCTAGCGGGAGCAAACACAGATACGCAGTATTTT. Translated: CASSAFRLAGANTDTQYF.

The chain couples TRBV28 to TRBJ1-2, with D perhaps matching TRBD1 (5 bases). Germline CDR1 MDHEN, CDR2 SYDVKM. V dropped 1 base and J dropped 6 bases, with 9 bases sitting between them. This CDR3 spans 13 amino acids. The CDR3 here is CASSLFRGNGYTF. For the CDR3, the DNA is TGTGCCAGCAGTTTATTCCGGGGCAATGGCTACACCTTC.

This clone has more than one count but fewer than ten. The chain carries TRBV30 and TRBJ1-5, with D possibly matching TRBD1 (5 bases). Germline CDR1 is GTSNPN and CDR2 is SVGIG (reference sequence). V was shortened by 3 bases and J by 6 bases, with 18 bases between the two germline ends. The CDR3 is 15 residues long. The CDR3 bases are TGTGCCTGGAGCACCGGGACCCCTCGGGGTCAGCCCCAGCATTTT. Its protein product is CAWSTGTPRGQPQHF.

This CDR3 is CASSQPDSLGGELFF. Written as DNA, the CDR3 is TGCGCCAGCAGCCAACCGGACTCCCTCGGCGGGGAGCTGTTTTTT. The chain joins TRBV4-1 to TRBJ2-2; TRBD2 is a possible D gene (5 bases). CDR1 MGHRA and CDR2 YSYEKL come from the germline V gene. Trimming shortened V by 2 bases and J by 7 bases, and 14 bases separated the two germline ends. This CDR3 comprises 15 residues.